These 9 T cell receptor beta chains originate from one sample sequenced in a study of regulatory T cells in long-lasting Graves disease. Indicated time point: persistent/refractory GD, antithyroid drugs over 5 years with positive TRAb. RNA extracted from PBMCs served as the sequencing template. Arm-PCR of CDR3 regions and iRepertoire HTBI primers were the basis on which TCR beta libraries were built. TCRdb called the multiplex PCR reads again in MiXCR, with one record for every CDR3 protein. The table has under 500,000 distinct CDR3 sequences, around 21% seen once. Material: peripheral blood mononuclear cells (PBMCs), obtained when the disease was refractory, from a patient treated with antithyroid drugs. The receptors originated from a female donor with Graves disease.

This clonotype was observed many times. The chain uses TRBV28 and TRBJ2-7; D may be TRBD1 or TRBD2 (6 bases each). Germline-derived CDR1 and CDR2 are MDHEN and SYDVKM. This CDR3 has 16 residues. V was cut by 3 bases and J by 6 bases, with 21 bases left in between. The CDR3, as DNA: TGTGCCAGCAGTTTTGTCTTTGGGGGGCAATTAAGCGAGCAGTACTTC. Residues: CASSFVFGGQLSEQYF.

The rearrangement links TRBV5-5 to TRBJ2-7; TRBD2 agrees at 11 bases. Trimming at V came to 3 bases and at J to 3 bases, leaving 8 bases not matched to a gene. Germline assignment: CDR1 SGHKS and CDR2 YYEKEE (reference sequence). There are 16 residues in the CDR3. CDR3 residues: CASSSTSGSLVYEQYF. The CDR3 coding sequence is TGTGCCAGCAGCTCCACTAGCGGGAGCCTCGTCTACGAGCAGTACTTC.

The CDR3 reads CASSPGGLAGDYEQYF. CDR3 in DNA: TGTGCCAGCAGTCCCGGGGGACTAGCGGGTGACTACGAGCAGTACTTC. This chain joins TRBV28 and TRBJ2-7; TRBD2 matches at 12 bases. CDR3 length: 16 residues. Germline lookup yields CDR1 MDHEN and CDR2 SYDVKM. V shed 5 bases, J shed 3 bases, and the junction held 8 bases outside the gene matches.

In this sample, this clonotype turned up a few times. V usage is TRBV7-8 and J usage is TRBJ2-7; unclear D gene. This CDR3 is 14 amino acids long. Trimming took off 3 bases at V and 5 bases at J, with 14 bases between the two ends. Germline V gene lookup returns CDR1 SGHVS and CDR2 FQNEAQ. Here the CDR3 reads CASSFSTPPDEQYF. CDR3 in DNA: TGTGCCAGCAGCTTTTCGACTCCCCCTGACGAGCAGTACTTC.

This clonotype was observed a single time. The V and J genes are TRBV28 and TRBJ2-1; 11 positions agree with TRBD1. The CDR3 totals 14 residues. Germline CDR1 MDHEN, CDR2 SYDVKM. Germline trimming cut 2 bases from V and 8 bases from J; bases unmatched to any gene: 2. The CDR3 DNA reads TGTGCCAGCAGTTTAGGGACAGGGGGGGATGAGCAGTTCTTC. It codes for CASSLGTGGDEQFF.

This clonotype was recorded many times. The chain couples TRBV28 to TRBJ1-1; no definite D call. Germline values: CDR1 MDHEN, CDR2 SYDVKM. V was cut by 2 bases and J by 0 bases, with 7 bases left in between. The CDR3 runs to 14 residues. CDR3 sequence reads: CASSLPRLNTEAFF. CDR3 nucleotides: TGTGCCAGCAGTTTACCCAGATTGAACACTGAAGCTTTCTTT.

The CDR3 DNA reads as TGTGCCAGCAGCTTGGAAAGAGACTACGAGCAGTACTTC. It yields the protein CASSLERDYEQYF. V usage is TRBV5-6 and J usage is TRBJ2-7; no firm D call. The CDR3 consists of 13 residues. Germline CDR1 reads SGHDT; CDR2 reads YYEEEE. Trimming removed 0 bases at V and 3 bases at J, with 7 bases between.

CDR3 residues: CASSQGSDTQYF. Written as DNA, the CDR3 is TGTGCCAGCAGCCAAGGGTCCGATACGCAGTATTTT. This chain uses TRBV3-1 with TRBJ2-3; unclear D gene. The CDR3 is 12 residues long. The V end lost 1 base, the J end lost 6 bases, and 5 bases lay between the germline ends. In germline, CDR1 is LGHDT, CDR2 YNNKEL (reference sequence).

This clonotype showed up just a few times. This rearrangement joins TRBV7-2 to TRBJ1-1; D not certain. The CDR3 spans 14 residues. Per the germline V gene, CDR1 is SGHTA and CDR2 is FQGNSA. The V end lost 1 base, the J end lost 5 bases, and 11 bases lay between the germline ends. The CDR3 DNA is TGTGCCAGCAGCTTAGGTAGGGTGCTAACTGAAGCTTTCTTT. Its translation is CASSLGRVLTEAFF.